This T cell receptor (beta chain) was profiled in a study of monozygotic twins with inflammatory bowel disease. General study findings and limits: Telling apart the different T cell subtypes was not possible. Patient-specific immunosuppressive treatments may have made repertoires more variable. Especially with disease activity, IBD patients shared fewer clonotypes with others than healthy twins did.

CDR3 length equals 14 residues. Germline V gene data show CDR1 as SGHRS and CDR2 as YFSETQ. A template switching step added UMIs, each with a 6-nucleotide sample barcode. Reprocessing the 5' RACE reads, TCRdb reports a single entry for every CDR3 protein and omits DNA. The table for this sample gives 200,000 to 250,000 distinct CDR3 sequences. A note on this clonotype: Its antigen is undetermined.

The receptor comes from a human donor with ulcerative colitis or Crohn's disease, or a healthy co-twin of an affected twin (not recorded which). The genes are TRBV5-1 and TRBJ1-1; TCRdb names TRBD1, which stays unverified in the absence of DNA. Sequences were obtained from blood. CDR3: CASSSYRANTEAFF.